This T cell receptor (beta chain) was sequenced for a study of CD8 T cells in Susac syndrome. Sequencing of TCR beta covered CD8+ and CD4+ T cells obtained from blood. Findings of the study overall: TCR sequencing and HLA analysis covered a relatively small number of individuals.

In germline, CDR1 is LNHNV, CDR2 YYDKDF (reference sequence). The ends were cut back, 1 base at V and 0 bases at J, with 9 bases in the middle. The CDR3 has 15 amino acids. Reverse transcription of roughly 0.5 to 1 ug RNA was carried out with random hexamers. TCR beta CDR3 was amplified by immunoSEQ covering 54 Vbeta and 13 Jbeta. TCRdb fed the immunoSEQ multiplex PCR reads into MiXCR, producing one record per CDR3 protein. The sample has under 200,000 distinct CDR3 sequences, 90% to 95% seen once. With regard to this clonotype: Its specificity is unknown.

This sequence joins TRBV15 and TRBJ1-2; D gene ambiguous. Specimen: CD4+ T cells from PBMCs. The TCR sequence derives from a human donor with Susac syndrome. In DNA form, the CDR3 reads TGTGCCACCAGCAGAGGTAGAAAAGCTAACTATGGCTACACCTTC. Amino acids: CATSRGRKANYGYTF.